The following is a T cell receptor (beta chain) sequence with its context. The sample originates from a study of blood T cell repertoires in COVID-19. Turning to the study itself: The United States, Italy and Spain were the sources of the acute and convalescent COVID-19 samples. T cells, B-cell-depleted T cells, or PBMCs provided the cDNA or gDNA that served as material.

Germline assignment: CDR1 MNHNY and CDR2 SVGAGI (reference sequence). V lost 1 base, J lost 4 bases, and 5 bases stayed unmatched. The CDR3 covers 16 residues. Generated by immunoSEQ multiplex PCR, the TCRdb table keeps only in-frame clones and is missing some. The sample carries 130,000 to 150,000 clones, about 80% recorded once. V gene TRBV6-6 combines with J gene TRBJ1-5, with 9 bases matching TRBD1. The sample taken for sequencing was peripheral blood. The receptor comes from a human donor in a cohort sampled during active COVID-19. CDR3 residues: CASSYLQGAGNQPQHF. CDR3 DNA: TGTGCCAGCAGTTACTTACAGGGGGCTGGTAATCAGCCCCAGCATTTT.